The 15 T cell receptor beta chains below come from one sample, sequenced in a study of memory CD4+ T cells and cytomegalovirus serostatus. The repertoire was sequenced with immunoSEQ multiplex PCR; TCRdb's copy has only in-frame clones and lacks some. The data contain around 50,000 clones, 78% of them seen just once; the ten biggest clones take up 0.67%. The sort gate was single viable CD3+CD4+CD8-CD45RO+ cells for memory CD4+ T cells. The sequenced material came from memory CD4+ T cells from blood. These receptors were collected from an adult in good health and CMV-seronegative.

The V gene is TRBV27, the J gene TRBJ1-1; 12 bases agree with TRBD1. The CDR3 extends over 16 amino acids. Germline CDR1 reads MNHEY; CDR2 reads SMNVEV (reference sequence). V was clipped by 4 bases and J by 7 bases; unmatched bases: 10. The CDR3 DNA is TGTGCCAGCAGTTCGGGACAGGGGGCACAGGGTGGTGAAGCTTTCTTT. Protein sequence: CASSSGQGAQGGEAFF.

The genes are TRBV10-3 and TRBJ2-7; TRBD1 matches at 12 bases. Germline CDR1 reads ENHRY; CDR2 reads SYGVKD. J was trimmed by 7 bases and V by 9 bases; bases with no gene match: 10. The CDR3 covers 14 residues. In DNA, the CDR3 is TGTGCCATAGCCAGGGGACAGGGGGCAGAGGAGCAGTACTTC. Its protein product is CAIARGQGAEEQYF.

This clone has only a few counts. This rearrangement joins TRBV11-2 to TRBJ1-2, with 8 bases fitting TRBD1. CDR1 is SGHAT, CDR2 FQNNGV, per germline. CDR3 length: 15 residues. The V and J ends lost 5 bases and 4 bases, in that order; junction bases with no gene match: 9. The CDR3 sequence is CASSPGQGRSYGYTF. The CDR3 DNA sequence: TGTGCCAGCAGCCCAGGACAGGGAAGAAGCTATGGCTACACCTTC.

In DNA form, the CDR3 reads TGTGCCTGGAGTCGGGACACAGGCTACGAGCAGTACTTC. This encodes CAWSRDTGYEQYF. The chain uses TRBV30 and TRBJ2-7; D might be TRBD1 (6 bases). Trimming shortened V by 2 bases and J by 3 bases, and 11 bases separated the two germline ends. CDR1 and CDR2 (germline): GTSNPN, SVGIG (reference sequence). This CDR3 comprises 13 residues.

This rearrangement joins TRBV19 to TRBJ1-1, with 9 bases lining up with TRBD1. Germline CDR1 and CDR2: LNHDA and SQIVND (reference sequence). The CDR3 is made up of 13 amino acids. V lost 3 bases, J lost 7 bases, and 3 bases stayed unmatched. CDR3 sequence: CASSIGTGSEAFF. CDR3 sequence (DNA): TGTGCCAGTAGTATTGGGACAGGGAGTGAAGCTTTCTTT.

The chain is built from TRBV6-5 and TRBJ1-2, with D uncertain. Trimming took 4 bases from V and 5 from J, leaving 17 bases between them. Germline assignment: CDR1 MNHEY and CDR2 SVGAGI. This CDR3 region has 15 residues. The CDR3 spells CASSSVELRAYGYTF. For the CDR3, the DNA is TGTGCCAGCAGTTCCGTCGAGTTAAGGGCGTATGGCTACACCTTC.

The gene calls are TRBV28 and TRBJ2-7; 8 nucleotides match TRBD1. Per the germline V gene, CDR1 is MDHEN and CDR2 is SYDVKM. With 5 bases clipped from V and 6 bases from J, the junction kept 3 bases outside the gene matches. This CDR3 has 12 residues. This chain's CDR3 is CASSRTGFEQYF. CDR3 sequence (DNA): TGTGCCAGCAGTCGGACAGGGTTCGAGCAGTACTTC.

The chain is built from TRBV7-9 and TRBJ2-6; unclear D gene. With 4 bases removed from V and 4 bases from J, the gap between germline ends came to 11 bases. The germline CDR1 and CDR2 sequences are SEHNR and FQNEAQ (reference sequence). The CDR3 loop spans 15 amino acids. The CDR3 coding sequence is TGTGCCAGCAGCTCGTCACGGCCCGGGGCCAACGTCCTGACTTTC. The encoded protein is CASSSSRPGANVLTF.

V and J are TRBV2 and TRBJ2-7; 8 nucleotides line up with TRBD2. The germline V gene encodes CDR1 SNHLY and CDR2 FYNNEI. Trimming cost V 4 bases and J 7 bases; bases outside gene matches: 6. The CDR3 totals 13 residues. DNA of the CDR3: TGTGCCAGCAGTGTGGAGCGGGAGATAGAGCAGTACTTC. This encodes CASSVEREIEQYF.

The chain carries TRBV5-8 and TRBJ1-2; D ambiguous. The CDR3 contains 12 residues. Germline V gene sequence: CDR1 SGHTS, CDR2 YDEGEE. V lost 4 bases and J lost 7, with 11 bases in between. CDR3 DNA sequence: TGTGCCAGCAGCCCCGCATGGACTGGCTACACCTTC. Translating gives CASSPAWTGYTF.

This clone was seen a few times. The CDR3 reads CASSRQEGTGGTYEQYF. CDR3 sequence (DNA): TGCGCCAGCAGCCGCCAAGAAGGGACAGGGGGGACCTACGAGCAGTACTTC. The J gene is TRBJ2-7, the V gene TRBV4-1; TRBD1 matches at 11 bases. V was clipped by 4 bases and J by 2 bases; unmatched bases: 10. Germline V lookup: CDR1 MGHRA, CDR2 YSYEKL. The CDR3 is 17 residues long.

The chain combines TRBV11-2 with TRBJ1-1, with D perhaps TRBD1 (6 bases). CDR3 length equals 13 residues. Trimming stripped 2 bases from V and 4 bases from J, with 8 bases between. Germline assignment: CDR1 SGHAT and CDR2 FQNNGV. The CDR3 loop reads CASSLRGSTEAFF. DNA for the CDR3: TGTGCCAGCAGCTTAAGGGGGTCCACTGAAGCTTTCTTT.

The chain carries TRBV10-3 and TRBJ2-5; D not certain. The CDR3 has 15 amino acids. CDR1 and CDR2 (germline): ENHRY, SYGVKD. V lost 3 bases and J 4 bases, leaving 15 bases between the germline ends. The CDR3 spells CAISDNLGSGETQYF. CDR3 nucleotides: TGTGCCATCAGTGATAATCTGGGATCGGGAGAGACCCAGTACTTC.

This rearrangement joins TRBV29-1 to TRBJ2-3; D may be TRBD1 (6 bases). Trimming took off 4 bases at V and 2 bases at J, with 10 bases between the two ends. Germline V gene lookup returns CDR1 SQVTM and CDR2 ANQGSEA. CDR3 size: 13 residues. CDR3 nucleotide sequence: TGCAGCGTTGGGACAGCCGTCACAGATACGCAGTATTTT. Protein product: CSVGTAVTDTQYF.

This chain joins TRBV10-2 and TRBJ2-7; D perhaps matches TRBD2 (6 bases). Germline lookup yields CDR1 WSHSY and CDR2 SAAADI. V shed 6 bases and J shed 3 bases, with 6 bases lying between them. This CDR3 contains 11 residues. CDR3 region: CASRGGYEQYF. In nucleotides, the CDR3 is TGCGCCAGCAGGGGGGGCTACGAGCAGTACTTC.